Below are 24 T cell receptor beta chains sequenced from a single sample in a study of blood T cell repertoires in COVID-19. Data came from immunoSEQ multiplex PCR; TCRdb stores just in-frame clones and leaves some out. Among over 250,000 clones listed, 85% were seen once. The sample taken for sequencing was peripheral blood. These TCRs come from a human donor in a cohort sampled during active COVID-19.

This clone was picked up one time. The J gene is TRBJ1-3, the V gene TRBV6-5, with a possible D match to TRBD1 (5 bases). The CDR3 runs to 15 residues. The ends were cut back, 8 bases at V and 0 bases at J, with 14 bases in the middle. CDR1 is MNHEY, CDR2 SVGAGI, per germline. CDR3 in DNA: TGTGCCAGCTGGGGGGGTACTCGCTCTGGAAACACCATATATTTT. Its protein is CASWGGTRSGNTIYF.

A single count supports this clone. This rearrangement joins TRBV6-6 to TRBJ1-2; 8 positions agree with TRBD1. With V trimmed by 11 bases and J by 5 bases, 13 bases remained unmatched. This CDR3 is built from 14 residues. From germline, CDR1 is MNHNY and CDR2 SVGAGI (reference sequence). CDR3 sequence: CAAMDREGEYGYTF. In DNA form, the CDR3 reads TGTGCCGCGATGGACAGGGAGGGGGAATATGGCTACACCTTC.

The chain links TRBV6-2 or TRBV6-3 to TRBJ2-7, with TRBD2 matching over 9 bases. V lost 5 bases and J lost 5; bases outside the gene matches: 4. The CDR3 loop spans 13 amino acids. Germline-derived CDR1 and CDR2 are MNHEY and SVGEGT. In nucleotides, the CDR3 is TGTGCCAGCAGTGCAGCGGGAGGAGACGAGCAGTACTTC. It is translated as CASSAAGGDEQYF.

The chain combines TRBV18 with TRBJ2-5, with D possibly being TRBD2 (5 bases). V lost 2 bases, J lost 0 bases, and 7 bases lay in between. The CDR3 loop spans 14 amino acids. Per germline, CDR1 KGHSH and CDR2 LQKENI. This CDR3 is CASSPGLNQETQYF. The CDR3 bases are TGTGCCAGCTCACCAGGACTCAACCAAGAGACCCAGTACTTC.

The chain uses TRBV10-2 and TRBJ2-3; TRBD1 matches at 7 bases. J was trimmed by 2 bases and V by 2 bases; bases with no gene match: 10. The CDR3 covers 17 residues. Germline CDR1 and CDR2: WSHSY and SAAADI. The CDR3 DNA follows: TGCGCCAGCAGTGAGCCTTTACAGGGGAGCCCCACAGATACGCAGTATTTT. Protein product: CASSEPLQGSPTDTQYF.

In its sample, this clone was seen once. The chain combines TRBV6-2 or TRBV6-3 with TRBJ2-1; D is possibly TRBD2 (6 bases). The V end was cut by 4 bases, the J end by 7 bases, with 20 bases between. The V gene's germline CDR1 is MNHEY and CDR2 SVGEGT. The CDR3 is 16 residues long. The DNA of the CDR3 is TGTGCCAGCAGTTTCCTACCCGCGGGGCTCTCAAATGAGCAGTTCTTC. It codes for CASSFLPAGLSNEQFF.

The CDR3 nucleotides are TGCGCCAGCAGTGAGTTAAAGAGCGGGGCTTATAAGGACACCGGGGAGCTGTTTTTT. Residues: CASSELKSGAYKDTGELFF. The genes are TRBV10-2 and TRBJ2-2, with TRBD2 matching 7 bases. The V gene's germline CDR1 is WSHSY and CDR2 SAAADI. The CDR3 contains 19 residues. V gave up 1 base and J gave up 3 bases; unmatched junction bases: 14.

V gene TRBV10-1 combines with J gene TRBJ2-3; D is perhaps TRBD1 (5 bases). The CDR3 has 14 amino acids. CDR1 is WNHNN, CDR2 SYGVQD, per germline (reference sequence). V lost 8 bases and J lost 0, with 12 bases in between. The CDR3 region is CASADSTSTDTQYF. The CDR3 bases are TGCGCCAGCGCCGACAGCACTAGCACAGATACGCAGTATTTT.

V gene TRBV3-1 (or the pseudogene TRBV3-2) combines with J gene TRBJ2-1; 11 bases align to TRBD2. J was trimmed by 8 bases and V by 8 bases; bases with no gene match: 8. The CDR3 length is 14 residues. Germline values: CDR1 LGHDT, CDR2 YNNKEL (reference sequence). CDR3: CASRLAGSTDEQFF. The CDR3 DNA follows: TGTGCCAGCCGACTAGCGGGAAGTACAGATGAGCAGTTCTTC.

CDR3 amino acids: CASKTATGSYEQYF. The CDR3 DNA follows: TGCGCCAGCAAGACGGCAACGGGGTCCTACGAGCAGTACTTC. The V call is TRBV23-1, the J call TRBJ2-7, with TRBD2 as a possible D gene (5 bases). TRBV23-1 is labeled an ORF, and its function is uncertain. This CDR3 has 14 residues. The V gene lost 7 bases and the J gene lost 1 base, with 14 bases spanning the gap.

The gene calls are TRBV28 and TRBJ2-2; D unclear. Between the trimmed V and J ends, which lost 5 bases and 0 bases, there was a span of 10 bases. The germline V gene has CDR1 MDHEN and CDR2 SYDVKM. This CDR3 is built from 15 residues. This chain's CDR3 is CASSPPPANTGELFF. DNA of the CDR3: TGTGCCAGCAGTCCCCCTCCCGCGAACACCGGGGAGCTGTTTTTT.

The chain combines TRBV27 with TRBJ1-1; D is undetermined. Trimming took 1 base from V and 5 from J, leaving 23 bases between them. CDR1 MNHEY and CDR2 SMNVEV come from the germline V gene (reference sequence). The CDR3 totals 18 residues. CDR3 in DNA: TGTGCCAGCAGTTTATTTTTTAAGCCATGGGAGGGAGGGACTGAAGCTTTCTTT. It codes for CASSLFFKPWEGGTEAFF.

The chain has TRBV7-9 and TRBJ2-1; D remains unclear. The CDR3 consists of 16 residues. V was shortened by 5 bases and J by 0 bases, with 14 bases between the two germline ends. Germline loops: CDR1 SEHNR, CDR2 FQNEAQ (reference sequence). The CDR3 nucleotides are TGTGCCAGCAGCCCTCAAGCCCGGAGCTCCTACAATGAGCAGTTCTTC. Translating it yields CASSPQARSSYNEQFF.

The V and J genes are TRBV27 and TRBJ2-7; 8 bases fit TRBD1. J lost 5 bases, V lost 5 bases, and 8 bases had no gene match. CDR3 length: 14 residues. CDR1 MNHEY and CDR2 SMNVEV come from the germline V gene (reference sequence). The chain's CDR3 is CASSPRTGNNEQYF. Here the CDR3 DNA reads TGTGCCAGCAGTCCAAGGACAGGGAACAACGAGCAGTACTTC.

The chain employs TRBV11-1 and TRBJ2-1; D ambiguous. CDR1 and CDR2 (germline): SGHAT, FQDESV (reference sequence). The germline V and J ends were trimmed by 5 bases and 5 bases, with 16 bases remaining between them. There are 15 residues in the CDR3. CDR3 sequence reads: CASSQRGAGDNEQFF. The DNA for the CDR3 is TGTGCCAGCAGCCAACGTGGTGCTGGAGACAATGAGCAGTTCTTC. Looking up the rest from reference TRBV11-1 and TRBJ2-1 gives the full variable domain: EAEVAQSPRYKITEKSQAVAFWCDPISGHATLYWYRQILGQGPELLVQFQDESVVDDSQLPKDRFSAERLKGVDSTLKIQPAELGDSAMYLCASSQRGAGDNEQFFGPGTRLTVL.

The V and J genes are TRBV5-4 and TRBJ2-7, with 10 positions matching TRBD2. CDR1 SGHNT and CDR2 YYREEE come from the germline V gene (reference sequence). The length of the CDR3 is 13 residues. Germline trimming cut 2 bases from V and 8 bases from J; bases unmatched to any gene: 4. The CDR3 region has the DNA TGTGCCAGCAGCTTACCTAGCGGGAGCAAGCAGTACTTC. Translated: CASSLPSGSKQYF.

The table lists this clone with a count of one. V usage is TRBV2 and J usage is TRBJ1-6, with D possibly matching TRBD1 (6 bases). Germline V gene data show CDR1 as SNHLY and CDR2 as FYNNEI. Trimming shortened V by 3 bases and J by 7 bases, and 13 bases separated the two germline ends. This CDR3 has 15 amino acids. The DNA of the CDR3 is TGTGCCAGCAGTGATAACAGGGCAGGGAATTCACCCCTCCACTTT. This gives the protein CASSDNRAGNSPLHF.

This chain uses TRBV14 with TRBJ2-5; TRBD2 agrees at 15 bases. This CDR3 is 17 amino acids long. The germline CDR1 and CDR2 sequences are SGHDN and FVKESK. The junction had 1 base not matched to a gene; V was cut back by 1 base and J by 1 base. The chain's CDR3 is CASSQGGLAGGQETQYF. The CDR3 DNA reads TGTGCCAGCAGCCAAGGGGGACTAGCGGGAGGCCAAGAGACCCAGTACTTC.

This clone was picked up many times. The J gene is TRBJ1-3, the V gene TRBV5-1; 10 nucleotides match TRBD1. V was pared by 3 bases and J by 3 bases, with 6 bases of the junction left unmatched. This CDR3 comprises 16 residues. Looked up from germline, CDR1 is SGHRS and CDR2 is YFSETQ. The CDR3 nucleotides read TGCGCCAGCAGCTACGGCGGGACAGGGGATGGAAACACCATATATTTT. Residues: CASSYGGTGDGNTIYF.

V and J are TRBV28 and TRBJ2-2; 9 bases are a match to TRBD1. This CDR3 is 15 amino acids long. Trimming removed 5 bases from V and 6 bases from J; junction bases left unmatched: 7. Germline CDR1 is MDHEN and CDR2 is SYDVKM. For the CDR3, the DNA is TGTGCCAGCAGTACAGGGACAGGGCAGGCCGGGGAGCTGTTTTTT. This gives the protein CASSTGTGQAGELFF.

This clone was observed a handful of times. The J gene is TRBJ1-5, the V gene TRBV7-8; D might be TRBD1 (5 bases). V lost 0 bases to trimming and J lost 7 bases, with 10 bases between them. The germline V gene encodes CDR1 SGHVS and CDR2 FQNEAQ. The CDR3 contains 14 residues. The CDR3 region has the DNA TGTGCCAGCAGCTTAGCCAGGGTGGGGCAGCCCCAGCATTTT. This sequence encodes CASSLARVGQPQHF.

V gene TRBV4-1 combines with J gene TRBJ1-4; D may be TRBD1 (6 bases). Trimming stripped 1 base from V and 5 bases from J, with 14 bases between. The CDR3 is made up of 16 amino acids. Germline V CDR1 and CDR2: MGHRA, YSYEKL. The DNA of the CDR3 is TGCGCCAGCAGCCAAGCTCCGGGACAAATAAATGAAAAACTGTTTTTT. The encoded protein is CASSQAPGQINEKLFF.

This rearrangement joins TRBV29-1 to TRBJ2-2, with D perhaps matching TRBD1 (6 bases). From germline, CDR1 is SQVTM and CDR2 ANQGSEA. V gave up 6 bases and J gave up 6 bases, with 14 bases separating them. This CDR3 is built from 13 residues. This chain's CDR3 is CSVGTRGSGELFF. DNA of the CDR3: TGCAGCGTGGGGACAAGGGGATCCGGGGAGCTGTTTTTT.

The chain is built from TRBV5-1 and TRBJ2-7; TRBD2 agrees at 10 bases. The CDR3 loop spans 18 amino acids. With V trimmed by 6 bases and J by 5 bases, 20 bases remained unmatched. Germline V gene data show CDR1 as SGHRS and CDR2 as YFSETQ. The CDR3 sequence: CASTPLSLASGSAHEQYF. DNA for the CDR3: TGCGCCAGCACCCCCTTGTCTTTGGCTAGCGGGAGCGCACACGAGCAGTACTTC.